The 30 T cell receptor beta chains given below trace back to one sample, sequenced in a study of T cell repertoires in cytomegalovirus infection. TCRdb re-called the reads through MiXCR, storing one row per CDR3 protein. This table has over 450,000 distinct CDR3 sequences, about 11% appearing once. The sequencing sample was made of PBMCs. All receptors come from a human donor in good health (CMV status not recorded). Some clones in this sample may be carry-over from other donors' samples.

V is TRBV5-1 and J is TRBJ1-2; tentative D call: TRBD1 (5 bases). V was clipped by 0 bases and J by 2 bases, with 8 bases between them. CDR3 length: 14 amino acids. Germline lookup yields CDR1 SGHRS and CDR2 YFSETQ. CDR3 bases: TGCGCCAGCAGCTTGGCAGACAGCAACTATGGCTACACCTTC. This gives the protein CASSLADSNYGYTF.

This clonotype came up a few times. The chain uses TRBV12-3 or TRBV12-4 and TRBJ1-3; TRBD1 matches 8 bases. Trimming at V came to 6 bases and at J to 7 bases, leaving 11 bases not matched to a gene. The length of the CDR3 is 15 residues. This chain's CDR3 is CASSSRQGRRNTIYF. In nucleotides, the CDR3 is TGTGCCAGCAGCTCACGACAGGGGAGAAGGAACACCATATATTTT.

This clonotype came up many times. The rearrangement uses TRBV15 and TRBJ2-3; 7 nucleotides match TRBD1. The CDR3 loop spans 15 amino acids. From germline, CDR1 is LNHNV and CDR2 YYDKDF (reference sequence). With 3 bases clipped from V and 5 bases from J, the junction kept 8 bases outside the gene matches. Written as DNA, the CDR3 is TGTGCCACCAGCAGTGTAGCAGGGGGACGAGATACGCAGTATTTT. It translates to CATSSVAGGRDTQYF.

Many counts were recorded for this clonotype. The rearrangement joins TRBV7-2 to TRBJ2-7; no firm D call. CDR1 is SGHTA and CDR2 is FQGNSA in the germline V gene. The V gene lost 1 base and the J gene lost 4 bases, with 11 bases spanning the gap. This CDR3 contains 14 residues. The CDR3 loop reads CASSLVHTIYEQYF. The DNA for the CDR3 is TGTGCCAGCAGCTTAGTTCACACTATTTACGAGCAGTACTTC.

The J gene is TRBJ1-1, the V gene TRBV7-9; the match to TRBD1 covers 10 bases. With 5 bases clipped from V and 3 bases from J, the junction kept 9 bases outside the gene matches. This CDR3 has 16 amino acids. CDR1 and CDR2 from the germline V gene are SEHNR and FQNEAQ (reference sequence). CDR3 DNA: TGTGCCAGCAGCAGAAGACAGGGGGCGCTGGACACTGAAGCTTTCTTT. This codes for CASSRRQGALDTEAFF.

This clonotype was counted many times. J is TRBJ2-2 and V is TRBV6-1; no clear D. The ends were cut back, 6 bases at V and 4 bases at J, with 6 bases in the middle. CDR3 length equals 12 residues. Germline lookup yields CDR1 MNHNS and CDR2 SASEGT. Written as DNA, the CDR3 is TGTGCCAGCAGCACAGTCACCGGGGAGCTGTTTTTT. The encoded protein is CASSTVTGELFF.

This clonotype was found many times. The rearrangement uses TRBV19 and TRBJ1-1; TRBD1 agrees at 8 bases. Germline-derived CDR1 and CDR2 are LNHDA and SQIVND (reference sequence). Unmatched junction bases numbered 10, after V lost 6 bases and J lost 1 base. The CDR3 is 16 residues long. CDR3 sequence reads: CASSDGAGTGNTEAFF. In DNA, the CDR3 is TGTGCCAGTAGCGATGGGGCCGGGACAGGGAACACTGAAGCTTTCTTT.

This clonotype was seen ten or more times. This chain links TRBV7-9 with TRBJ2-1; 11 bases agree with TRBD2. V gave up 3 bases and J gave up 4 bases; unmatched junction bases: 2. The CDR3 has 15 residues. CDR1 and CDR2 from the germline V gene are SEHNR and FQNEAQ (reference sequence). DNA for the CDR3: TGTGCCAGCAGCTTCACTAGCGGGGGTTACAATGAGCAGTTCTTC. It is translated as CASSFTSGGYNEQFF.

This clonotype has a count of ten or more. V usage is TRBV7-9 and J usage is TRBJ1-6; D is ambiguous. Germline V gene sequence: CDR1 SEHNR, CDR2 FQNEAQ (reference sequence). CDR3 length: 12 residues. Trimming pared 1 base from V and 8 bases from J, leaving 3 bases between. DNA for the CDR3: TGTGCCAGCAGCTTAGGGTATTCACCCCTCCACTTT. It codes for CASSLGYSPLHF.

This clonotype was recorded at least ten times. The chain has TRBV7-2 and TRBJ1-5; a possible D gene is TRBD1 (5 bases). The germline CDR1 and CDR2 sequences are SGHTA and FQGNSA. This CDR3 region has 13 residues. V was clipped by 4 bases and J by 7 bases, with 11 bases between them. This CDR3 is CASSSAGQQPQHF. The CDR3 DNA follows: TGTGCCAGCAGCTCCGCAGGGCAGCAGCCCCAGCATTTT. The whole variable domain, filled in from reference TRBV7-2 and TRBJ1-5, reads GAGVSQSPSNKVTEKGKDVELRCDPISGHTALYWYRQSLGQGLEFLIYFQGNSAPDKSGLPSDRFSAERTGGSVSTLTIQRTQQEDSAVYLCASSSAGQQPQHFGDGTRLSIL.

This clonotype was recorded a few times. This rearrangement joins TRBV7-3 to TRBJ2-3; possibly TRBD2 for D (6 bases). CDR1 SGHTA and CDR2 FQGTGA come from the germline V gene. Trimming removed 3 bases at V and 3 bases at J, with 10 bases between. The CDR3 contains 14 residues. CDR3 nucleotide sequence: TGTGCCAGCAGCTTTGGGAGGCTAACAGATACGCAGTATTTT. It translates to CASSFGRLTDTQYF.

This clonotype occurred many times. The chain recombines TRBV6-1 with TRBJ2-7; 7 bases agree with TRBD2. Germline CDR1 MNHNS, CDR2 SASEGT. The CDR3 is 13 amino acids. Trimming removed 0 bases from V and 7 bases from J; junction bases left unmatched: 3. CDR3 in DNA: TGTGCCAGCAGTGAAGCGGGAGGGGTGGAGCAGTACTTC. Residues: CASSEAGGVEQYF.

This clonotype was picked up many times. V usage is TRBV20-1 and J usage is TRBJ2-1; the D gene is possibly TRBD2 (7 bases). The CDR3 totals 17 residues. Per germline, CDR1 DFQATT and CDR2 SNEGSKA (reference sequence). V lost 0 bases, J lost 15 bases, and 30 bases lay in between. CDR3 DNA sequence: TGCAGTGCTAGAGACTCGTACGGGGGGCTTGCGGGACGGGCATGGTTCTTC. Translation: CSARDSYGGLAGRAWFF.

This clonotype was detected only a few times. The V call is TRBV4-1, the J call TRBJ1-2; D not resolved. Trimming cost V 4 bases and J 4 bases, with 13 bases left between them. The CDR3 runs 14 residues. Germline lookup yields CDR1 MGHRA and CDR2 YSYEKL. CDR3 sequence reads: CASSLPAVTYGYTF. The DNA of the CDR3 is TGCGCCAGCAGCCTTCCAGCGGTTACCTATGGCTACACCTTC.

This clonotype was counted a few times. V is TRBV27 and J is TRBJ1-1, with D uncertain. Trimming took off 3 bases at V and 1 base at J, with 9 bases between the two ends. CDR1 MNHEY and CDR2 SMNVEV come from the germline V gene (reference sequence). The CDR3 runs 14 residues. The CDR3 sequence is CASSLSTGNTEAFF. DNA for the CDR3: TGTGCCAGCAGTTTGTCCACCGGGAACACTGAAGCTTTCTTT.

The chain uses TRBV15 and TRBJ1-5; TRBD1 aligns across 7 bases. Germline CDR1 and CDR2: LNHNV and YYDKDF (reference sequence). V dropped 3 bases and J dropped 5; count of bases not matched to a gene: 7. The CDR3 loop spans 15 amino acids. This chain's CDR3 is CATSRGTGVHQPQHF. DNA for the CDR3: TGTGCCACCAGCAGGGGAACAGGGGTACATCAGCCCCAGCATTTT.

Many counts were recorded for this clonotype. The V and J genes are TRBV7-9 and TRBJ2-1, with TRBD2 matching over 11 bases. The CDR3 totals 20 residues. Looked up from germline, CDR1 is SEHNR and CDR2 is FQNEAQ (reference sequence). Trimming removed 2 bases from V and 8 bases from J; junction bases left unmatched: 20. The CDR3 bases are TGTGCCAGCAGCTTACCCCCTCGACTAGCGGGAAGGGGGGGTTCGCATGAGCAGTTCTTC. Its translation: CASSLPPRLAGRGGSHEQFF.

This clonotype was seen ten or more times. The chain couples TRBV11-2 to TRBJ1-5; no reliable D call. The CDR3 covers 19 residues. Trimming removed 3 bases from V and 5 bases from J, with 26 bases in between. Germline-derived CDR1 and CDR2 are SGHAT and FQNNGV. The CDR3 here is CASSLGLRAGVSGDQPQHF. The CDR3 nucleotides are TGTGCCAGCAGCTTGGGTCTAAGGGCGGGCGTTAGCGGGGATCAGCCCCAGCATTTT.

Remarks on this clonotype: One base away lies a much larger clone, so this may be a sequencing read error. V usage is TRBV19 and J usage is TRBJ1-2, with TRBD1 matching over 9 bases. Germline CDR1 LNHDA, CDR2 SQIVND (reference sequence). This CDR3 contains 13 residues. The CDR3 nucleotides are TGTGCCCGTAGTATGGGGACAGGGCCCGGCTACACCTTC. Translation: CARSMGTGPGYTF. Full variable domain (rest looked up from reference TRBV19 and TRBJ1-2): DGGITQSPKYLFRKEGQNVTLSCEQNLNHDAMYWYRQDPGQGLRLIYYSQIVNDFQKGDIAEGYSVSREKKESFPLTVTSAQKNPTAFYLCARSMGTGPGYTFGSGTRLTVV.

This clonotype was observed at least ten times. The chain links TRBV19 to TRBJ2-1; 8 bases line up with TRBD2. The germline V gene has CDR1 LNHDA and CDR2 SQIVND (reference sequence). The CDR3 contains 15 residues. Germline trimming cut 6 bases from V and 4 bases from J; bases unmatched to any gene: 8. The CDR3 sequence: CASRTPGGGYNEQFF. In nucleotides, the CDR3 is TGTGCCAGTAGGACCCCGGGCGGGGGGTACAATGAGCAGTTCTTC.

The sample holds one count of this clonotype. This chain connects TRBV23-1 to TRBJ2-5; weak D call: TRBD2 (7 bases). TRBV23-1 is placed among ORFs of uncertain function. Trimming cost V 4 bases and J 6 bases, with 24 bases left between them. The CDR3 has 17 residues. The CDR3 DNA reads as TGCGCCAGCAGTCGAAATAAGACAGGACTAGACCGGAAGACCCAGTACTTC. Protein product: CASSRNKTGLDRKTQYF.

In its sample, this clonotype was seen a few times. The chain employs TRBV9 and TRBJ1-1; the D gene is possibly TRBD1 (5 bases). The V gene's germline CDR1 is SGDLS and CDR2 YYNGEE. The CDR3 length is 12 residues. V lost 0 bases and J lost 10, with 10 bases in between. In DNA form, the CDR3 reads TGTGCCAGCAGCGTAGAAGGGGAGGGAGCTTTCTTT. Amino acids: CASSVEGEGAFF.

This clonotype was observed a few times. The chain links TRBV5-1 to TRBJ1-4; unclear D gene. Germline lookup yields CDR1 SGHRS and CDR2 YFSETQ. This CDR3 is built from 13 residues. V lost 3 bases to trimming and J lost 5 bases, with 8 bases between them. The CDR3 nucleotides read TGCGCCAGCAGCTGGGGAGACAATGAAAAACTGTTTTTT. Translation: CASSWGDNEKLFF.

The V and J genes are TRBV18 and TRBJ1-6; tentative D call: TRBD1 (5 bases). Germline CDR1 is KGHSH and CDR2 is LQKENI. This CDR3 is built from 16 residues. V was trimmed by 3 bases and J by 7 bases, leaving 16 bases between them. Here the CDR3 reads CASSPGTPKANSPLHF. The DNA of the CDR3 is TGTGCCAGCTCACCCGGGACTCCTAAGGCGAATTCACCCCTCCACTTT.

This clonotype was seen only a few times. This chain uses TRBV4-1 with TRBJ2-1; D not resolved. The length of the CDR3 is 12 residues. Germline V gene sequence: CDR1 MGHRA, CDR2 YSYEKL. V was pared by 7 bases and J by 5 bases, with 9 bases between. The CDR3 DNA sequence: TGCGCCAGCAAAGGCGAACACAATGAGCAGTTCTTC. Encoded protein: CASKGEHNEQFF.

The CDR3 coding sequence is TGCAGTGCCAAAAAAAGAGCGGGAGGAGAGGAGACCCAGTACTTC. Encoded protein: CSAKKRAGGEETQYF. J is TRBJ2-5 and V is TRBV20-1, with 9 bases fitting TRBD2. Germline V gene sequence: CDR1 DFQATT, CDR2 SNEGSKA (reference sequence). CDR3 length: 15 residues. Germline trimming cut 6 bases from V and 5 bases from J; bases unmatched to any gene: 13.

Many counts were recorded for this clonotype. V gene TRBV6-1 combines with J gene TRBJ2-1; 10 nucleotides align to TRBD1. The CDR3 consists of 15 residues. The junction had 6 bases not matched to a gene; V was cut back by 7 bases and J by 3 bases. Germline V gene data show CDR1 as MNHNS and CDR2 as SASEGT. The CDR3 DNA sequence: TGTGCCAGCACTCCGGGACAGGGGTTCTACAATGAGCAGTTCTTC. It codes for CASTPGQGFYNEQFF.

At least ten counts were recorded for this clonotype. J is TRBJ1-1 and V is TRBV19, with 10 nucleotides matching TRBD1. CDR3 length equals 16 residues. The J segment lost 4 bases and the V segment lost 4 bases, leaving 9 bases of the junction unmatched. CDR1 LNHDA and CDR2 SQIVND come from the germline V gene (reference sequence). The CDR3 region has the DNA TGTGCCAGTAGTACTCTCCGGGACAGGGGACCCACTGAAGCTTTCTTT. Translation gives CASSTLRDRGPTEAFF.

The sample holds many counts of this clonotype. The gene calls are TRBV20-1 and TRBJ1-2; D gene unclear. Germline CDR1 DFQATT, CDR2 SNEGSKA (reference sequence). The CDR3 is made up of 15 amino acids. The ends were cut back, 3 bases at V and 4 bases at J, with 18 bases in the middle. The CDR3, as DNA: TGCAGTGCTAGTGGAGCAGGAGAATTTAGCTATGGCTACACCTTC. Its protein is CSASGAGEFSYGYTF.

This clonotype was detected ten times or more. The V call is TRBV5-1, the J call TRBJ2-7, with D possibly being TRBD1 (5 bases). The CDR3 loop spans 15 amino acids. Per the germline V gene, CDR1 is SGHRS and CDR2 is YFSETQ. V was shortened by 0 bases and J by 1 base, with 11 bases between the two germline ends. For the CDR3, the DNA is TGCGCCAGCAGCTTGGGCAGGACACCTTCCTACGAGCAGTACTTC. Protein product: CASSLGRTPSYEQYF. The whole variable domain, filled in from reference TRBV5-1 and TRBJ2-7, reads KAGVTQTPRYLIKTRGQQVTLSCSPISGHRSVSWYQQTPGQGLQFLFEYFSETQRNKGNFPGRFSGRQFSNSRSEMNVSTLELGDSALYLCASSLGRTPSYEQYFGPGTRLTVT.